Below, 29 T cell receptor beta chains from the same sample are listed, as sequenced in a study of T cell changes during pregnancy in multiple sclerosis. TCRdb's copy holds only in-frame clones and misses some; the assay was immunoSEQ multiplex PCR. The sample includes 25,000 to 35,000 clones, 70% to 90% seen only once; the top ten take 6% to 8%. Source: CD8+ T cells from peripheral blood mononuclear cells, taken in the second trimester of pregnancy. The receptor set was obtained from a female donor with multiple sclerosis, enrolled in a pregnancy study.

The chain uses TRBV15 and TRBJ1-1; TRBD1 matches at 8 bases. Trimming took 5 bases from V and 2 from J; bases not matched to a gene: 4. The CDR3 covers 14 residues. The V gene's germline CDR1 is LNHNV and CDR2 YYDKDF (reference sequence). The CDR3, as DNA: TGTGCCACCAGCGTAGACAGGGGAAACACTGAAGCTTTCTTT. This encodes CATSVDRGNTEAFF.

J is TRBJ1-1 and V is TRBV4-3; possible D gene TRBD1, 6 bases. The CDR3 covers 15 residues. Germline V gene data show CDR1 as LGHNA and CDR2 as YSLEER. The V and J ends lost 3 bases and 1 base respectively, with 12 bases between them. The CDR3 protein is CASSHRQDANTEAFF. CDR3 bases: TGCGCCAGCAGCCACAGACAGGATGCGAACACTGAAGCTTTCTTT.

V gene TRBV19 combines with J gene TRBJ2-1; no clear D gene. The CDR3 is made up of 13 amino acids. V lost 9 bases and J 5 bases, leaving 14 bases between the germline ends. Germline CDR1 and CDR2: LNHDA and SQIVND (reference sequence). The CDR3 here is CARRDGLDNEQFF. CDR3 in DNA: TGTGCCAGACGCGATGGGCTCGACAATGAGCAGTTCTTC.

V is TRBV4-1 and J is TRBJ2-1; unclear D gene. The CDR3 has 15 amino acids. Germline CDR1 and CDR2: MGHRA and YSYEKL. Trimming stripped 0 bases from V and 0 bases from J, with 6 bases between. CDR3 amino acids: CASSQDLVSYNEQFF. The CDR3 DNA reads TGCGCCAGCAGCCAAGATCTAGTCTCCTACAATGAGCAGTTCTTC.

The chain links TRBV9 to TRBJ2-7, with D possibly being TRBD2 (5 bases). The V end lost 3 bases, the J end lost 0 bases, and 13 bases lay between the germline ends. This CDR3 region has 15 residues. Germline V gene lookup returns CDR1 SGDLS and CDR2 YYNGEE. The CDR3 here is CASSAGLLTSYEQYF. The CDR3, as DNA: TGTGCCAGCAGCGCCGGACTCTTAACCTCCTACGAGCAGTACTTC. The full variable domain, rest sourced from reference TRBV9 and TRBJ2-7, is DSGVTQTPKHLITATGQRVTLRCSPRSGDLSVYWYQQSLDQGLQFLIQYYNGEERAKGNILERFSAQQFPDLHSELNLSSLELGDSALYFCASSAGLLTSYEQYFGPGTRLTVT.

This chain uses TRBV19 with TRBJ1-1, with TRBD1 as a possible D gene (6 bases). Per germline, CDR1 LNHDA and CDR2 SQIVND (reference sequence). The ends were cut back, 3 bases at V and 6 bases at J, with 8 bases in the middle. This CDR3 has 12 amino acids. CDR3 bases: TGTGCCAGTAGTATCGCAGGGGCTGAAGCTTTCTTT. Translated, it gives CASSIAGAEAFF. Looking up the rest from reference TRBV19 and TRBJ1-1 gives the full variable domain: DGGITQSPKYLFRKEGQNVTLSCEQNLNHDAMYWYRQDPGQGLRLIYYSQIVNDFQKGDIAEGYSVSREKKESFPLTVTSAQKNPTAFYLCASSIAGAEAFFGQGTRLTVV.

V usage is TRBV4-1 and J usage is TRBJ1-4, with D possibly TRBD1 on 6 matching bases. V was trimmed by 2 bases and J by 8 bases, leaving 12 bases between them. Germline-derived CDR1 and CDR2 are MGHRA and YSYEKL. The CDR3 covers 14 residues. The CDR3 here is CASSQTGLQEKLFF. CDR3 in DNA: TGCGCCAGCAGCCAAACAGGGCTTCAGGAAAAACTGTTTTTT.

This clone was recorded a few times. The CDR3 region has the DNA TGTGCCAGCAGTGAAGAAGGGGGCGGGTCAGATACGCAGTATTTT. Translated: CASSEEGGGSDTQYF. J is TRBJ2-3 and V is TRBV6-1; 7 nucleotides agree with TRBD1. CDR1 and CDR2 (germline): MNHNS, SASEGT. The ends lost 1 base at V and 4 bases at J; junction bases unmatched: 5. This CDR3 contains 15 residues.

The chain employs TRBV28 and TRBJ2-7; 9 bases fit TRBD2. Germline loops: CDR1 MDHEN, CDR2 SYDVKM. Unmatched junction bases numbered 11, after V lost 5 bases and J lost 0 bases. The CDR3 is 17 amino acids. CDR3 loop: CASSETGTSRLSYEQYF. For the CDR3, the DNA is TGTGCCAGCAGTGAGACCGGGACTAGCCGCCTCTCCTACGAGCAGTACTTC.

CDR3 nucleotides: TGTGCCAGCTCACAGGGCAATCAGCCCCAGCATTTT. It codes for CASSQGNQPQHF. The chain employs TRBV28 and TRBJ1-5; possible D gene TRBD1, 5 bases. The CDR3 is 12 residues long. Looked up from germline, CDR1 is MDHEN and CDR2 is SYDVKM. Trimming pared 8 bases from V and 2 bases from J, leaving 7 bases between.

The J gene is TRBJ1-2, the V gene TRBV9, with a weak D call TRBD1 (5 bases). This CDR3 region has 14 residues. Trimming removed 3 bases at V and 4 bases at J, with 13 bases between. In germline, CDR1 is SGDLS, CDR2 YYNGEE. Here the CDR3 reads CASSAQETFYGYTF. The CDR3 region has the DNA TGTGCCAGCAGCGCACAGGAGACCTTCTATGGCTACACCTTC.

The chain uses TRBV29-1 and TRBJ2-7; 7 nucleotides agree with TRBD2. V shed 4 bases and J 5 bases; nucleotides not matched to a gene: 8. Germline loops: CDR1 SQVTM, CDR2 ANQGSEA. The CDR3 has 13 amino acids. This CDR3 reads CSVGSGEDHEQYF. The CDR3 bases are TGCAGCGTTGGGAGCGGGGAGGACCACGAGCAGTACTTC.

The chain joins TRBV6-4 to TRBJ2-3; perhaps TRBD2 as D (7 bases). This CDR3 has 14 residues. Germline CDR1 is MRHNA and CDR2 is SNTAGT. V lost 4 bases to trimming and J lost 3 bases, with 11 bases between them. CDR3 bases: TGTGCCAGCAGTGTGGGGGGGGCGACAGATACGCAGTATTTT. The encoded protein is CASSVGGATDTQYF.

The gene calls are TRBV19 and TRBJ2-7; possibly TRBD1 for D (5 bases). Deletions cut 1 base from V and 10 bases from J, with 17 bases between. This CDR3 region has 14 residues. From germline, CDR1 is LNHDA and CDR2 SQIVND (reference sequence). This CDR3 reads CASSIAVDSFLQYF. The CDR3 region has the DNA TGTGCCAGTAGTATAGCGGTAGACAGTTTTCTCCAGTACTTC.

The chain links TRBV30 to TRBJ1-2; D gene unclear. This CDR3 spans 14 amino acids. The V end lost 5 bases, the J end lost 8 bases, and 21 bases lay between the germline ends. Per germline, CDR1 GTSNPN and CDR2 SVGIG (reference sequence). The CDR3 protein is CAWDLGPSRQGYTF. The CDR3 nucleotides read TGTGCCTGGGACCTAGGGCCTAGCCGTCAGGGCTACACCTTC.

This chain connects TRBV5-6 to TRBJ2-7; 9 nucleotides agree with TRBD2. The trim removed 6 bases at V and 7 bases at J, leaving 8 bases unmatched. The CDR3 is 13 amino acids. The germline CDR1 and CDR2 sequences are SGHDT and YYEEEE. For the CDR3, the DNA is TGTGCCAGCATTAGCGGGAGTCGGCGGGAGCAGTACTTC. Translation gives CASISGSRREQYF.

This clone has just one count. The chain is built from TRBV9 and TRBJ2-7; tentative D call: TRBD1 (5 bases). Trimming cost V 0 bases and J 2 bases, with 12 bases left between them. The germline CDR1 and CDR2 sequences are SGDLS and YYNGEE. CDR3 size: 15 residues. Here the CDR3 DNA reads TGTGCCAGCAGCGTAGGCCTAGGACAAACCTACGAGCAGTACTTC. Translation: CASSVGLGQTYEQYF.

The chain combines TRBV4-1 with TRBJ2-7; 7 nucleotides line up with TRBD1. Germline values: CDR1 MGHRA, CDR2 YSYEKL. This CDR3 has 14 residues. V lost 4 bases, J lost 1 base, and 4 bases stayed unmatched. The CDR3 spells CASSPGQASYEQYF. As DNA, the CDR3 is TGCGCCAGCAGCCCCGGACAGGCATCCTACGAGCAGTACTTC.

The gene calls are TRBV27 and TRBJ1-2; 11 bases fit TRBD1. The germline V gene has CDR1 MNHEY and CDR2 SMNVEV (reference sequence). With V trimmed by 4 bases and J by 5 bases, 3 bases remained unmatched. The CDR3 spans 14 residues. CDR3 sequence: CASSSGTGGYGYTF. The CDR3 DNA follows: TGTGCCAGCAGTTCCGGGACAGGGGGTTATGGCTACACCTTC.

The chain is built from TRBV4-3 and TRBJ1-1; unclear D gene. Germline CDR1 is LGHNA and CDR2 is YSLEER. V dropped 5 bases and J dropped 7 bases, with 11 bases sitting between them. CDR3 length: 12 residues. CDR3 in amino acids: CASSERPDEAFF. Written as DNA, the CDR3 is TGCGCCAGCAGCGAGAGGCCGGATGAAGCTTTCTTT.

The CDR3 reads CSVGGQDSLAELFF. In DNA, the CDR3 is TGCAGCGTTGGCGGCCAGGACAGCCTCGCGGAGCTGTTTTTT. This chain joins TRBV29-1 and TRBJ2-2, with a weak D call TRBD1 (6 bases). The CDR3 length is 14 residues. Trimming stripped 4 bases from V and 10 bases from J, with 19 bases between. CDR1 SQVTM and CDR2 ANQGSEA come from the germline V gene.

This clone appeared once. The chain is built from TRBV7-8 and TRBJ1-4; 7 bases match TRBD1. CDR1 is SGHVS and CDR2 is FQNEAQ in the germline V gene. This CDR3 spans 15 amino acids. The ends lost 2 bases at V and 7 bases at J; junction bases unmatched: 7. This CDR3 reads CASSLLPGGTEKLFF. The CDR3 DNA sequence: TGTGCCAGCAGCTTACTCCCAGGGGGGACTGAAAAACTGTTTTTT.

The genes are TRBV28 and TRBJ2-2; tentative D call: TRBD2 (6 bases). Trimming took 6 bases from V and 5 from J, leaving 16 bases between them. The CDR3 spans 15 residues. CDR1 and CDR2 (germline): MDHEN, SYDVKM. This CDR3 reads CASRPTALATGELFF. The CDR3 DNA reads TGTGCCAGCAGGCCAACCGCTCTAGCGACCGGGGAGCTGTTTTTT.

The rearrangement joins TRBV29-1 to TRBJ1-2, with D possibly matching TRBD1 (5 bases). Between the trimmed V and J ends, which lost 7 bases and 4 bases, there was a span of 10 bases. From germline, CDR1 is SQVTM and CDR2 ANQGSEA. This CDR3 has 11 residues. The chain's CDR3 is CSAGTLYGYTF. CDR3 sequence (DNA): TGCAGCGCCGGGACTCTCTATGGCTACACCTTC. Variable domain in full (rest from reference TRBV29-1 and TRBJ1-2): SAVISQKPSRDICQRGTSLTIQCQVDSQVTMMFWYRQQPGQSLTLIATANQGSEATYESGFVIDKFPISRPNLTFSTLTVSNMSPEDSSIYLCSAGTLYGYTFGSGTRLTVV.

The V and J genes are TRBV7-3 and TRBJ1-1; no clear D. Trimming stripped 6 bases from V and 0 bases from J, with 8 bases between. The CDR3 runs to 13 residues. Germline CDR1 is SGHTA and CDR2 is FQGTGA. CDR3: CASSYNMNTEAFF. The CDR3 DNA follows: TGTGCCAGCAGTTATAACATGAACACTGAAGCTTTCTTT.

The gene calls are TRBV7-8 and TRBJ2-2, with D possibly being TRBD2 (5 bases). Looked up from germline, CDR1 is SGHVS and CDR2 is FQNEAQ. This CDR3 has 14 residues. V lost 5 bases to trimming and J lost 6 bases, with 13 bases between them. This CDR3 reads CASSITTRAGELFF. The CDR3 DNA follows: TGTGCCAGCAGCATCACGACGCGGGCCGGGGAGCTGTTTTTT.

This sequence joins TRBV23-1 and TRBJ2-7; 9 bases are a match to TRBD2. TRBV23-1 is an ORF for which the function is uncertain. This CDR3 is built from 16 residues. V dropped 0 bases and J dropped 3; count of bases not matched to a gene: 6. CDR3 region: CASSQSGAGGVYEQYF. The CDR3, as DNA: TGCGCCAGCAGTCAATCAGGAGCGGGGGGCGTCTACGAGCAGTACTTC.

This clone was observed a few times. The V call is TRBV6-5, the J call TRBJ2-1; 7 nucleotides align to TRBD1. Germline V lookup: CDR1 MNHEY, CDR2 SVGAGI. The CDR3 is 15 residues long. The V gene end was trimmed by 7 bases and the J gene end by 5 bases; junction bases not matched to a gene: 11. The CDR3 region has the DNA TGTGCCAGCACCGAACACCGGGACAGAAACAATGAGCAGTTCTTC. Translated, it gives CASTEHRDRNNEQFF.

This chain joins TRBV7-9 and TRBJ2-1; D call uncertain. Per the germline V gene, CDR1 is SEHNR and CDR2 is FQNEAQ (reference sequence). V lost 6 bases and J lost 12, with 21 bases in between. The CDR3 length is 14 residues. CDR3 residues: CASSPPGFVLGQFF. The CDR3 bases are TGTGCCAGCAGTCCGCCAGGATTTGTCTTGGGGCAGTTCTTC. The variable domain in full, with the rest retrieved from reference TRBV7-9 and TRBJ2-1, is DTGVSQNPRHKITKRGQNVTFRCDPISEHNRLYWYRQTLGQGPEFLTYFQNEAQLEKSRLLSDRFSAERPKGSFSTLEIQRTEQGDSAMYLCASSPPGFVLGQFFGPGTRLTVL.